This T cell receptor (beta chain) was sequenced in a study of molecular identifiers for immune sequencing clone quantification. Points from the study as a whole: Over 99% of effector molecules, yet under 1% of naive-cell molecules, were held by clones above 20 RNA copies.

Germline V lookup: CDR1 MGHRA, CDR2 YSYEKL. There are 15 residues in the CDR3. J gave up 3 bases and V 10 bases, and 13 bases lay outside the gene matches. Of note for this clonotype: Its antigen is as yet unknown. A read error may explain this, as a much larger clone is one base away.

One entry per CDR3 protein, called by TCRdb with MiXCR from the PCR reads. The table shows about 640,000 distinct CDR3 sequences, with about 20% occurring only once. Sequencing used naive CD8+ T cells from blood, with Jurkat cell RNA spiked in. Subset meaning: FACS-sorted CD8+CD4-CCR7+CD45RA+ naive T cells. The clonotype comes from a human donor in good health. Some libraries in this study had Jurkat cell RNA spiked in. This chain uses TRBV4-1 with TRBJ2-5; 8 nucleotides line up with TRBD1. CDR3 sequence: CATASQGAGEETQYF. Here the CDR3 DNA reads TGCGCCACGGCAAGCCAGGGGGCTGGCGAAGAGACCCAGTACTTC.